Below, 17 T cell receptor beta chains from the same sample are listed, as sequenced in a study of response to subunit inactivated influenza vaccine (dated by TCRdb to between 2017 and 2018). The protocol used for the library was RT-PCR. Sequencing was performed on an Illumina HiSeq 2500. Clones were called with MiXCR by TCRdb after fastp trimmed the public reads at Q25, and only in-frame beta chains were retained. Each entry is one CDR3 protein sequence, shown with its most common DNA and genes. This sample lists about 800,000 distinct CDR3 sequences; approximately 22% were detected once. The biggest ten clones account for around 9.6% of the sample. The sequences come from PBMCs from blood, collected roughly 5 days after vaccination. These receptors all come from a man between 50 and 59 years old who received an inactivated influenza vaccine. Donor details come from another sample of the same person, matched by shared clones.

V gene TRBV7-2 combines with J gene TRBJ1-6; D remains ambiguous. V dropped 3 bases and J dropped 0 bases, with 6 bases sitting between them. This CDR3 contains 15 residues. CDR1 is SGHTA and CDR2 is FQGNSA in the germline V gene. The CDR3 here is CASSFSSSYNSPLHF. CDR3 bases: TGTGCCAGCAGCTTCAGCAGCTCCTATAATTCACCCCTCCACTTT. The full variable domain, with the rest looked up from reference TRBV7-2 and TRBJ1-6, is GAGVSQSPSNKVTEKGKDVELRCDPISGHTALYWYRQSLGQGLEFLIYFQGNSAPDKSGLPSDRFSAERTGGSVSTLTIQRTQQEDSAVYLCASSFSSSYNSPLHFGNGTRLTVT.

Here the CDR3 DNA reads TGTGCCTGCTGTTCACCCCTCCACTTT. It is translated as CACCSPLHF. This chain links TRBV30 with TRBJ1-6; D is undetermined. From germline, CDR1 is GTSNPN and CDR2 SVGIG (reference sequence). V lost 6 bases and J lost 9, with 3 bases in between. The CDR3 has 9 residues.

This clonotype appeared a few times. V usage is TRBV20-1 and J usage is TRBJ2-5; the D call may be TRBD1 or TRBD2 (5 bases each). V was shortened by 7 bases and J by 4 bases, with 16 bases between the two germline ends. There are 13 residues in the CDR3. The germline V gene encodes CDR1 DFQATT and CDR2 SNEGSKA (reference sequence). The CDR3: CSGRGPALETQYF. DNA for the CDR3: TGCAGTGGCCGGGGACCGGCCCTAGAGACCCAGTACTTC.

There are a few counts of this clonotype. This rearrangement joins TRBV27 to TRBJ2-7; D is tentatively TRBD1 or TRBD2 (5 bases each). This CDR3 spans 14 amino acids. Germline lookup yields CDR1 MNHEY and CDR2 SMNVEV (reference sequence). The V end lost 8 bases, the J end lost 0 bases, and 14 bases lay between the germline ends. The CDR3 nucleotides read TGTGCCAGCGCCCTTTCAGGGAGCTCCTACGAGCAGTACTTC. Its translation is CASALSGSSYEQYF.

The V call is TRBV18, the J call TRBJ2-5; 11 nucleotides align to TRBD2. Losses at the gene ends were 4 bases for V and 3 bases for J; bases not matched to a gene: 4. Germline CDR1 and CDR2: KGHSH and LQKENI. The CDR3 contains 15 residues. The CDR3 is CASSQLAGDEETQYF. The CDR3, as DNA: TGTGCCAGCTCACAACTAGCGGGAGACGAAGAGACCCAGTACTTC.

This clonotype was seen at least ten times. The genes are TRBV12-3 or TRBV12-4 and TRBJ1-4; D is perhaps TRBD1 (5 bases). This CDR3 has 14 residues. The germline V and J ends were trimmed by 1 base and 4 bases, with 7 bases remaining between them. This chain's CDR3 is CASSLGGGNEKLFF. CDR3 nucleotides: TGTGCCAGCAGTTTAGGGGGGGGTAATGAAAAACTGTTTTTT.

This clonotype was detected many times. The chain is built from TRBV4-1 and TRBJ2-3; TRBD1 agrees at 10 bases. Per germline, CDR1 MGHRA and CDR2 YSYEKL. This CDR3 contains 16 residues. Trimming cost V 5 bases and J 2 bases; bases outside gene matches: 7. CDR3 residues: CASSYGQGVYTDTQYF. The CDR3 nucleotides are TGCGCCAGCAGCTATGGACAGGGGGTCTACACAGATACGCAGTATTTT.

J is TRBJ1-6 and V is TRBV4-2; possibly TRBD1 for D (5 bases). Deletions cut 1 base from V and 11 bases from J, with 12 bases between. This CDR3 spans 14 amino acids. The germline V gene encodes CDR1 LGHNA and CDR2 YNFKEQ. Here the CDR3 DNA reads TGTGCCAGCAGCCAAGGGGACCCTGGAACACCCCTCCACTTT. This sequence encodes CASSQGDPGTPLHF.

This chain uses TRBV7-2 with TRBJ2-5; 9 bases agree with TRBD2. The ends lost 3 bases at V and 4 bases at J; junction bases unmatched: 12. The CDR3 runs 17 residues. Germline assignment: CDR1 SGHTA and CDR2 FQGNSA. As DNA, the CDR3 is TGTGCCAGCAGCTTTAATACCGCGGGAGGGACGAGAGAGACCCAGTACTTC. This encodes CASSFNTAGGTRETQYF.

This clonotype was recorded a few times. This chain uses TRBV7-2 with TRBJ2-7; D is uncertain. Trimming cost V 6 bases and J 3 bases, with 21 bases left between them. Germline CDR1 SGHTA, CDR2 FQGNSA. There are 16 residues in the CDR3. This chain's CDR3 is CASRQQTGRGRYEQYF. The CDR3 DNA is TGTGCCAGCAGACAACAGACGGGCCGAGGTCGCTACGAGCAGTACTTC.

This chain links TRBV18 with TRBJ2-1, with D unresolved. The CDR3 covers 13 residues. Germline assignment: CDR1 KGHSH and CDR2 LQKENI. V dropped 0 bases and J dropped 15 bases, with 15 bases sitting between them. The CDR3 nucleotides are TGTGCCAGCTCACCACCTAGTACGGACCAGCGGTTCTTC. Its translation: CASSPPSTDQRFF.

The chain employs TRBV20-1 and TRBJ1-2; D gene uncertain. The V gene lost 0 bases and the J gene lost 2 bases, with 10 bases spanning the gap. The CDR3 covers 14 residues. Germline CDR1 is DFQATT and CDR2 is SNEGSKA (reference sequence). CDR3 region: CSARDGSDNYGYTF. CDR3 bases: TGCAGTGCTAGAGATGGTTCAGACAACTATGGCTACACCTTC.

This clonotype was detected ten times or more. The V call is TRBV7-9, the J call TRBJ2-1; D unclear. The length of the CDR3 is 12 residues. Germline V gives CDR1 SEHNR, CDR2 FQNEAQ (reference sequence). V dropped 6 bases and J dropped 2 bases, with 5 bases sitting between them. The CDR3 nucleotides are TGTGCCAGCAGTCTACCCTACAATGAGCAGTTCTTC. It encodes CASSLPYNEQFF.

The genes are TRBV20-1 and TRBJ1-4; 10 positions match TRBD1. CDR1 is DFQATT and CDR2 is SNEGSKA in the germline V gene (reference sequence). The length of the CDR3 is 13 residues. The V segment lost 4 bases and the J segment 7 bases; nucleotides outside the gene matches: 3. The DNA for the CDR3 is TGCAGTGCTAAGACAGGGGGCCCTGAAAAACTGTTTTTT. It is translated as CSAKTGGPEKLFF.

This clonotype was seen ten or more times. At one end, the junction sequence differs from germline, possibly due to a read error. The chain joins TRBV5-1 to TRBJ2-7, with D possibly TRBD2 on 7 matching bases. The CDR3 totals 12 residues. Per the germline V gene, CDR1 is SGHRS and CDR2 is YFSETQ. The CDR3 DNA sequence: TGTGCCAGCAGCGGGACATCCTACGAGCAGTACTTC. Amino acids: CASSGTSYEQYF.

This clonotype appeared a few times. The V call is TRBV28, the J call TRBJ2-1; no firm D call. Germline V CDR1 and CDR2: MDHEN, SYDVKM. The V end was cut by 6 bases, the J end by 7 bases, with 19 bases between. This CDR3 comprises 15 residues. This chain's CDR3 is CASSPGRADINEQFF. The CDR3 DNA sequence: TGTGCCAGCAGCCCTGGTCGCGCGGATATAAATGAGCAGTTCTTC.

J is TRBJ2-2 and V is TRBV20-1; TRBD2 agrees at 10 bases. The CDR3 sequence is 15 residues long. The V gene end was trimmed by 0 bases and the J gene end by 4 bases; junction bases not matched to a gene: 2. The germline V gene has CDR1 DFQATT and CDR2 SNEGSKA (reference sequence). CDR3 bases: TGCAGTGCTAGAGATGCTAGCGGGAGCACCGGGGAGCTGTTTTTT. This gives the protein CSARDASGSTGELFF.